The 23 T cell receptor beta chains presented below share a single source sample, sequenced in a study of cytomegalovirus exposure and HLA in healthy donors. In the PCR, 60 Vbeta and 13 Jbeta primers were used. Measured with immunoSEQ multiplex PCR; TCRdb has only the in-frame clones, and not every one. The repertoire holds some 110,000 clones, with about 79% as singletons. The specimen was PBMCs. These receptors all stem from a man between 50 and 59 years old in good health and CMV-seronegative.

V gene TRBV2 combines with J gene TRBJ2-2; 7 positions match TRBD2. CDR1 is SNHLY, CDR2 FYNNEI, per germline. This CDR3 is 14 amino acids long. J lost 2 bases, V lost 8 bases, and 5 bases had no gene match. CDR3 in DNA: TGTGCCAGCTCCGGGACTACAAACACCGGGGAGCTGTTTTTT. It encodes CASSGTTNTGELFF.

Only a few counts were recorded for this clone. The chain has TRBV6-5 and TRBJ1-4, with D possibly matching TRBD1 (5 bases). Trimming pared 6 bases from V and 0 bases from J, leaving 11 bases between. Germline V lookup: CDR1 MNHEY, CDR2 SVGAGI. There are 15 residues in the CDR3. The chain's CDR3 is CASSTLQATNEKLFF. CDR3 in DNA: TGTGCCAGCAGCACCCTACAGGCAACTAATGAAAAACTGTTTTTT.

The chain uses TRBV7-8 and TRBJ2-7; no clear D gene. The CDR3 is 13 residues long. Between the trimmed V and J ends, which lost 1 base and 6 bases, there was a span of 10 bases. Per germline, CDR1 SGHVS and CDR2 FQNEAQ. The CDR3 loop is CASSLGSGREQYF. The CDR3 bases are TGTGCCAGCAGCTTAGGATCTGGGCGCGAGCAGTACTTC.

This clone was found once. The chain recombines TRBV5-1 with TRBJ1-1; 10 nucleotides align to TRBD1. The V gene end was trimmed by 2 bases and the J gene end by 5 bases; junction bases not matched to a gene: 6. This CDR3 has 15 residues. Germline CDR1 SGHRS, CDR2 YFSETQ. The CDR3: CASSFLPGQGTEAFF. The CDR3 bases are TGCGCCAGCAGCTTCCTACCGGGACAGGGGACTGAAGCTTTCTTT.

The chain couples TRBV10-3 to TRBJ2-7; D is unclear. Germline lookup yields CDR1 ENHRY and CDR2 SYGVKD. This CDR3 spans 15 amino acids. V lost 4 bases and J lost 0, with 13 bases in between. The CDR3 region is CAISGSAESSYEQYV. CDR3 nucleotides: TGTGCCATCAGTGGCAGTGCGGAAAGCTCCTACGAGCAGTACGTC.

The chain carries TRBV5-1 and TRBJ1-3, with TRBD1 matching over 9 bases. This CDR3 is 16 amino acids long. CDR1 and CDR2 from the germline V gene are SGHRS and YFSETQ. J lost 4 bases, V lost 2 bases, and 7 bases had no gene match. CDR3 protein: CASSLPGQGSGNTIYF. CDR3 DNA sequence: TGCGCCAGCAGCTTACCGGGACAGGGCTCCGGAAACACCATATATTTT.

V gene TRBV19 combines with J gene TRBJ2-2, with D possibly matching TRBD2 (6 bases). The V end lost 4 bases, the J end lost 4 bases, and 16 bases lay between the germline ends. Germline V CDR1 and CDR2: LNHDA, SQIVND (reference sequence). The CDR3 spans 16 residues. CDR3 nucleotides: TGTGCCAGTAGTACGGCGGAGGGAATGGGCACCGGGGAGCTGTTTTTT. Its protein product is CASSTAEGMGTGELFF.

V usage is TRBV2 and J usage is TRBJ2-2, with TRBD1 matching 8 bases. The CDR3 covers 15 residues. Germline CDR1 reads SNHLY; CDR2 reads FYNNEI. After removal of 2 bases from V and 4 bases from J, the junction contained 3 bases not matched to a gene. The CDR3 region is CASSEIGQGTGELFF. The CDR3 bases are TGTGCCAGCAGTGAAATTGGACAGGGCACCGGGGAGCTGTTTTTT.

This chain connects TRBV5-1 to TRBJ1-1; D perhaps matches TRBD1 (5 bases). Per the germline V gene, CDR1 is SGHRS and CDR2 is YFSETQ. This CDR3 contains 16 residues. V shed 4 bases and J shed 0 bases, with 16 bases lying between them. In nucleotides, the CDR3 is TGCGCCAGCAGCCCTCTGCAGGGAAAAATGAACACTGAAGCTTTCTTT. This translates into CASSPLQGKMNTEAFF. The complete variable domain, with remaining parts taken from reference TRBV5-1 and TRBJ1-1, reads KAGVTQTPRYLIKTRGQQVTLSCSPISGHRSVSWYQQTPGQGLQFLFEYFSETQRNKGNFPGRFSGRQFSNSRSEMNVSTLELGDSALYLCASSPLQGKMNTEAFFGQGTRLTVV.

The chain employs TRBV15 and TRBJ2-4; D is undetermined. The CDR3 loop spans 13 amino acids. Deletions cut 8 bases from V and 6 bases from J, with 14 bases between. Germline assignment: CDR1 LNHNV and CDR2 YYDKDF (reference sequence). The CDR3 DNA follows: TGTGCCACCGCGGTGGCTGAACTAAACATTCAGTACTTC. It translates to CATAVAELNIQYF.

The table lists this clone with a few counts. V gene TRBV19 combines with J gene TRBJ1-1; the match to TRBD1 covers 11 bases. The CDR3 contains 16 residues. Germline V CDR1 and CDR2: LNHDA, SQIVND (reference sequence). Losses at the gene ends were 5 bases for V and 5 bases for J; bases not matched to a gene: 10. The CDR3 coding sequence is TGTGCCAGTAGTCAAGGACAGGGGGCTTTTGGTACTGAAGCTTTCTTT. Residues: CASSQGQGAFGTEAFF.

The V gene is TRBV5-4, the J gene TRBJ1-3, with D unresolved. Trimming stripped 0 bases from V and 2 bases from J, with 9 bases between. This CDR3 comprises 15 residues. Per the germline V gene, CDR1 is SGHNT and CDR2 is YYREEE (reference sequence). The CDR3 is CASSLVPGPGNTIYF. In nucleotides, the CDR3 is TGTGCCAGCAGCTTGGTTCCGGGTCCTGGAAACACCATATATTTT.

The J gene is TRBJ1-2, the V gene TRBV7-2; D possibly corresponds to TRBD1 (5 bases). The CDR3 spans 17 residues. The germline V and J ends were trimmed by 4 bases and 2 bases, with 20 bases remaining between them. Germline V CDR1 and CDR2: SGHTA, FQGNSA. The CDR3 here is CASSSVGGLGPNYGYTF. In DNA form, the CDR3 reads TGTGCCAGCAGCTCCGTGGGGGGTCTAGGGCCAAACTATGGCTACACCTTC.

This clone was detected a few times. The genes are TRBV5-4 and TRBJ2-1, with 9 bases matching TRBD1. The V segment lost 4 bases and the J segment 10 bases; nucleotides outside the gene matches: 3. Germline V gives CDR1 SGHNT, CDR2 YYREEE (reference sequence). This CDR3 is 12 amino acids long. CDR3 in DNA: TGTGCCAGCAGCCAGGACAGGGGAGAGCAGTTCTTC. Protein: CASSQDRGEQFF.

CDR3 residues: CASSLGGSGELFF. CDR3 bases: TGTGCCAGCAGCTTAGGGGGCTCCGGGGAGCTGTTTTTT. The chain couples TRBV7-3 to TRBJ2-2; TRBD1 is a possible D gene (6 bases). Germline-derived CDR1 and CDR2 are SGHTA and FQGTGA. The V and J ends lost 2 bases and 6 bases respectively, with 7 bases between them. The CDR3 contains 13 residues.

V gene TRBV7-8 combines with J gene TRBJ2-1, with 13 bases identical to TRBD2. The CDR3 covers 20 residues. J lost 1 base, V lost 4 bases, and 13 bases had no gene match. Per germline, CDR1 SGHVS and CDR2 FQNEAQ. CDR3 protein: CASSSSHTSGGAGSYNEQFF. The CDR3 DNA reads TGTGCCAGCAGCTCATCCCATACTAGCGGGGGGGCTGGGTCCTACAATGAGCAGTTCTTC.

The rearrangement joins TRBV5-1 to TRBJ1-4; 9 bases map to TRBD1. Germline lookup yields CDR1 SGHRS and CDR2 YFSETQ. J was trimmed by 5 bases and V by 1 base; bases with no gene match: 3. CDR3 length equals 15 residues. DNA for the CDR3: TGCGCCAGCAGCTTGCAAGGGACAGGGAATGAAAAACTGTTTTTT. The encoded protein is CASSLQGTGNEKLFF.

This chain joins TRBV5-1 and TRBJ2-6; D is perhaps TRBD2 (5 bases). The V end lost 4 bases, the J end lost 4 bases, and 15 bases lay between the germline ends. This CDR3 comprises 16 residues. Germline-derived CDR1 and CDR2 are SGHRS and YFSETQ. CDR3 sequence: CASSPSPTRGANVLTF. CDR3 nucleotides: TGCGCCAGCAGCCCTAGCCCTACCCGCGGGGCCAACGTCCTGACTTTC.

CDR3 protein: CPRGQYQETQYF. DNA for the CDR3: TGCCCCCGGGGACAGTACCAAGAGACCCAGTACTTC. V usage is TRBV29-1 and J usage is TRBJ2-5, with 7 bases lining up with TRBD1. The germline V gene has CDR1 SQVTM and CDR2 ANQGSEA. The CDR3 contains 12 residues.

The V and J genes are TRBV6-6 and TRBJ2-3; D is unclear. The germline gives CDR1 MNHNY, CDR2 SVGAGI (reference sequence). Trimming took 0 bases from V and 7 from J, leaving 11 bases between them. The CDR3 covers 14 residues. The CDR3 DNA reads TGTGCCAGCAGTTACTCCGACTTGACTTATACGCAGTATTTT. Its protein product is CASSYSDLTYTQYF.

This chain connects TRBV5-1 to TRBJ1-2; D unclear. V lost 4 bases and J lost 7, with 17 bases in between. Germline V gene sequence: CDR1 SGHRS, CDR2 YFSETQ. The CDR3 length is 14 residues. In DNA form, the CDR3 reads TGCGCCAGCAGCCCGGACTACGGGCGTTTTGGCTACACCTTC. This sequence encodes CASSPDYGRFGYTF.

This sequence joins TRBV7-2 and TRBJ2-7; D possibly corresponds to TRBD1 (5 bases). V was cut by 3 bases and J by 7 bases, with 10 bases left in between. The germline V gene encodes CDR1 SGHTA and CDR2 FQGNSA. There are 12 residues in the CDR3. The CDR3 sequence is CASSFNRREQYF. CDR3 coding DNA: TGTGCCAGCAGCTTTAACAGGCGAGAGCAGTACTTC.

The CDR3 DNA sequence: TGTGCCAGCAGTCTTGACAGGGGGCTGGGGGAGCAGTACGTC. Its protein product is CASSLDRGLGEQYV. This chain uses TRBV6-5 with TRBJ2-7; 10 bases map to TRBD1. Germline V gene lookup returns CDR1 MNHEY and CDR2 SVGAGI. Trimming cost V 5 bases and J 7 bases; bases outside gene matches: 8. The CDR3 has 14 residues.